The 20 T cell receptor beta chains given below trace back to one sample, sequenced in a study of blood T cells in healthy people across ages. Through a sample-barcoded 5' primer and a J-beta primer mix, a second PCR was run for roughly 6 to 11 cycles. TCRdb used MiXCR to reprocess the 5' RACE reads, holding one entry per CDR3 protein. Altogether hundreds of thousands of distinct CDR3 sequences are present, around 24% being singletons, with the ten largest covering 8.7%. The sample was also reused in another study, on T cells of mothers and their children.

Material for sequencing was blood. Receptors originate from a boy between 10 and 17 years old in good health.

V gene TRBV20-1 combines with J gene TRBJ2-1, with D uncertain. Trimming cost V 0 bases and J 6 bases, with 15 bases left between them. The CDR3 has 15 residues. Germline CDR1 DFQATT, CDR2 SNEGSKA (reference sequence). CDR3 region: CSARDVGQQRNEQFF. The CDR3 DNA sequence: TGCAGTGCTAGAGACGTCGGTCAACAGCGCAATGAGCAGTTCTTC.

This clonotype was picked up many times. This chain joins TRBV6-2 or TRBV6-3 and TRBJ2-5; a weak D match, TRBD1 (6 bases). The J call may not be correct, given that the DNA end is closer to TRBJ2-7. Germline values: CDR1 MNHEY, CDR2 SVGEGT. The CDR3 spans 12 residues. The CDR3 DNA reads as TGTGCCAGCAGTGGACAGCTCTACGAGCAGTACTTC. It translates to CASSGQLYEQYF.

The chain's CDR3 is CSAIEGGIYGYTF. In nucleotides, the CDR3 is TGCAGTGCTATAGAGGGGGGGATCTATGGCTACACCTTC. The J gene is TRBJ1-2, the V gene TRBV20-1; D might be TRBD1 (6 bases). Germline CDR1 and CDR2: DFQATT and SNEGSKA (reference sequence). The CDR3 contains 13 residues. Deletions cut 4 bases from V and 4 bases from J, with 13 bases between.

The chain carries TRBV20-1 and TRBJ2-3; D possibly corresponds to TRBD2 (5 bases). CDR1 and CDR2 (germline): DFQATT, SNEGSKA (reference sequence). V shed 5 bases and J shed 2 bases, with 8 bases lying between them. The CDR3 consists of 12 residues. The CDR3 bases are TGCAGTGCTGGAGGCTCCACAGATACGCAGTATTTT. Translation gives CSAGGSTDTQYF.

The chain combines TRBV30 with TRBJ2-1; 13 nucleotides align to TRBD2. The CDR3 is 15 residues long. The junction had 6 bases not matched to a gene; V was cut back by 2 bases and J by 8 bases. CDR1 GTSNPN and CDR2 SVGIG come from the germline V gene (reference sequence). The CDR3 DNA reads TGTGCCTGGAGTAAAGGGACTAGCGGGGTGTATGAGCAGTTCTTC. Its protein is CAWSKGTSGVYEQFF.

This clonotype appeared a few times. This rearrangement joins TRBV20-1 to TRBJ2-5; maybe TRBD2 (6 bases). The CDR3 sequence is 20 residues long. Trimming left V 6 bases short and J 0 bases short, with 32 bases between. Germline CDR1 reads DFQATT; CDR2 reads SNEGSKA (reference sequence). The CDR3 loop is CSATHSGDGHSISYQETQYF. The CDR3 nucleotides are TGCAGTGCAACTCATTCGGGGGACGGGCACTCCATCTCGTACCAAGAGACCCAGTACTTC.

This clonotype was counted a few times. The chain carries TRBV3-1 and TRBJ1-1; no reliable D call. The germline gives CDR1 LGHDT, CDR2 YNNKEL (reference sequence). The CDR3 totals 13 residues. V lost 4 bases to trimming and J lost 1 base, with 7 bases between them. CDR3 protein: CASSRRQNTEAFF. CDR3 bases: TGTGCCAGCAGCCGCCGACAGAACACTGAAGCTTTCTTT.

V gene TRBV6-6 combines with J gene TRBJ2-4; tentatively, D is TRBD1 (6 bases). Germline CDR1 MNHNY, CDR2 SVGAGI (reference sequence). The CDR3 extends over 14 amino acids. Trimming shortened V by 5 bases and J by 5 bases, and 13 bases separated the two germline ends. DNA for the CDR3: TGTGCCAGCAGTAAGGGGGATTGGGAAAACATTCAGTACTTC. It codes for CASSKGDWENIQYF.

This clonotype was seen a few times. The rearrangement links TRBV5-1 to TRBJ2-5; 7 bases agree with TRBD1. Germline CDR1 reads SGHRS; CDR2 reads YFSETQ. The CDR3 length is 14 residues. The trim removed 4 bases at V and 1 base at J, leaving 4 bases unmatched. CDR3 coding DNA: TGCGCCAGCAGCAACGGGGACAGCCAAGAGACCCAGTACTTC. Translating it yields CASSNGDSQETQYF.

This sequence joins TRBV28 and TRBJ1-1; D call uncertain. The V end lost 6 bases, the J end lost 5 bases, and 13 bases lay between the germline ends. CDR1 is MDHEN and CDR2 is SYDVKM in the germline V gene. CDR3 length: 13 residues. The CDR3: CASSGVPRTEAFF. The CDR3 DNA is TGTGCCAGCAGCGGGGTGCCGAGGACTGAAGCTTTCTTT. The full variable domain, with the rest looked up from reference TRBV28 and TRBJ1-1, is DVKVTQSSRYLVKRTGEKVFLECVQDMDHENMFWYRQDPGLGLRLIYFSYDVKMKEKGDIPEGYSVSREKKERFSLILESASTNQTSMYLCASSGVPRTEAFFGQGTRLTVV.

This chain uses TRBV6-1 with TRBJ1-4, with D perhaps TRBD1 (5 bases). V was cut by 2 bases and J by 8 bases, with 15 bases left in between. This CDR3 contains 15 residues. Per germline, CDR1 MNHNS and CDR2 SASEGT. CDR3 residues: CASSEIGRAREKLFF. Written as DNA, the CDR3 is TGTGCCAGCAGTGAAATTGGCAGGGCGCGGGAAAAACTGTTTTTT.

This chain uses TRBV4-3 with TRBJ1-4; 9 bases match TRBD1. Germline lookup yields CDR1 LGHNA and CDR2 YSLEER. V trimming: 1 base; J trimming: 9 bases; junction bases outside the gene matches: 6. This CDR3 region has 15 residues. Here the CDR3 reads CASSQGDRDHKKLFF. In DNA form, the CDR3 reads TGCGCCAGCAGCCAAGGGGACAGGGACCATAAAAAACTGTTTTTT.

This clonotype was detected a few times. The chain employs TRBV6-1 and TRBJ1-6, with 9 bases identical to TRBD1. The trim removed 5 bases at V and 6 bases at J, leaving 14 bases unmatched. Germline V lookup: CDR1 MNHNS, CDR2 SASEGT. This CDR3 region has 18 residues. Here the CDR3 DNA reads TGTGCCAGCAGTAAACCGGGACAGGGACCCCGGGCTAATTCACCCCTCCACTTT. Its translation: CASSKPGQGPRANSPLHF.

This clonotype has just a few counts. This chain connects TRBV12-5 to TRBJ1-1, with 8 bases that match TRBD1. CDR3 length: 15 residues. V lost 5 bases, J lost 1 base, and 6 bases stayed unmatched. The germline V gene has CDR1 LGHNT and CDR2 FRNRAP. Here the CDR3 reads CASGANRGTNTEAFF. Written as DNA, the CDR3 is TGTGCTAGTGGTGCTAACAGGGGGACGAACACTGAAGCTTTCTTT.

This clonotype was seen repeatedly, ten times or more. This chain connects TRBV7-2 to TRBJ2-5; a weak D match, TRBD1 (5 bases). Germline V lookup: CDR1 SGHTA, CDR2 FQGNSA. CDR3 length equals 17 residues. Trimming pared 5 bases from V and 6 bases from J, leaving 25 bases between. The CDR3 is CASSQDLAGLSQKTQYF. CDR3 DNA sequence: TGTGCCAGCAGCCAAGATCTGGCAGGGCTTAGTCAGAAGACCCAGTACTTC.

The sample holds a few counts of this clonotype. The rearrangement joins TRBV14 to TRBJ2-1; 8 nucleotides agree with TRBD2. Germline lookup yields CDR1 SGHDN and CDR2 FVKESK. The CDR3 has 17 amino acids. V lost 4 bases and J lost 8; bases outside the gene matches: 16. CDR3: CASSPPPGTSGLDEQFF. The CDR3 DNA reads as TGTGCCAGCAGCCCCCCCCCCGGGACTAGTGGGTTGGATGAGCAGTTCTTC.

The CDR3 DNA is TGCGCCAGCAGCGGGGACTTTCGGGAAAAACTGTTTTTT. Translated: CASSGDFREKLFF. The chain carries TRBV5-1 and TRBJ1-4, with D perhaps TRBD1 (5 bases). The V end was cut by 4 bases, the J end by 8 bases, with 12 bases between. Germline CDR1 SGHRS, CDR2 YFSETQ. The length of the CDR3 is 13 residues. Complete variable domain (other parts from reference TRBV5-1 and TRBJ1-4): KAGVTQTPRYLIKTRGQQVTLSCSPISGHRSVSWYQQTPGQGLQFLFEYFSETQRNKGNFPGRFSGRQFSNSRSEMNVSTLELGDSALYLCASSGDFREKLFFGSGTQLSVL.

Regarding this clonotype: A read error may produce the germline difference seen at one junction end. The chain uses TRBV29-1 and TRBJ2-3; no clear D. The CDR3 contains 12 residues. Germline V CDR1 and CDR2: SQVTM, ANQGSEA. CDR3 protein: CSVEDLSDTQYF. The CDR3, as DNA: TGCAGCGTCGAAGATTTATCAGATACGCAGTATTTT.

The table lists this clonotype with a few counts. The chain combines TRBV28 with TRBJ2-3; no definite D call. CDR3 size: 17 residues. Germline values: CDR1 MDHEN, CDR2 SYDVKM. The germline V and J ends were trimmed by 2 bases and 0 bases, with 15 bases remaining between them. This CDR3 is CASSLAAPGLSTDTQYF. Written as DNA, the CDR3 is TGTGCCAGCAGTTTAGCGGCGCCAGGCCTTAGCACAGATACGCAGTATTTT.

The chain recombines TRBV7-2 with TRBJ1-6; TRBD1 is a possible D gene (6 bases). Germline CDR1 and CDR2: SGHTA and FQGNSA. V lost 0 bases and J lost 7, with 13 bases in between. The CDR3 runs to 16 residues. This CDR3 reads CASSLAFGGRNSPLHF. CDR3 nucleotide sequence: TGTGCCAGCAGCTTAGCATTCGGGGGGCGGAATTCACCCCTCCACTTT.